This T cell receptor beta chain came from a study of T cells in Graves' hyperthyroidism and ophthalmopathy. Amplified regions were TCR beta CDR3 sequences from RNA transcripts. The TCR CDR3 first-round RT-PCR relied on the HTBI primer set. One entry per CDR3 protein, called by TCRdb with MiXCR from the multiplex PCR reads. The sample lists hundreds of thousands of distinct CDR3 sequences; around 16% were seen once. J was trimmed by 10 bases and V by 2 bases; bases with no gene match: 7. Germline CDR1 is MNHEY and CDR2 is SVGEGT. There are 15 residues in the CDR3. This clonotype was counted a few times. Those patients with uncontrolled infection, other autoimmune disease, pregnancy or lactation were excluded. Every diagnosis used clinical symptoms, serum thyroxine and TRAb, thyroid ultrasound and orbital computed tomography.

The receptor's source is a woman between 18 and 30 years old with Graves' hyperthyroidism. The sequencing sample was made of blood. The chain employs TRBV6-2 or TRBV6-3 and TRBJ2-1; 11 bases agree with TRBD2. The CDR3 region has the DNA TGTGCCAGCAGTTACCTAGCGGGGGGAGTAGGCGAGCAGTTCTTC. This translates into CASSYLAGGVGEQFF.